This T cell receptor beta chain was identified in a study of blood T cell repertoires in COVID-19. Clinical histories supplied by participants themselves formed the basis of cohort assignment. Methods used by the authors: Nucleated cell counts were estimated from reference gene primer amplification. Assay used: immunoSEQ multiplex PCR; TCRdb lists only in-frame clones, some missing. V, J and clone size were drawn from that table, and D and trimming were deduced from the DNA. This table holds around 150,000 clones, 80% found once. This TCR derives from an older woman who had recovered from COVID-19. Sequencing was performed on PBMCs or T cells enriched from blood (not recorded which).

The chain's CDR3 is CASSLGAAENPETQYF. The CDR3 bases are TGCGCCAGCAGCTTGGGGGCAGCGGAGAACCCAGAGACCCAGTACTTC. This rearrangement joins TRBV5-1 to TRBJ2-5, with D perhaps matching TRBD2 (5 bases). Germline CDR1 is SGHRS and CDR2 is YFSETQ. CDR3 length equals 16 residues. V lost 0 bases and J 4 bases, leaving 16 bases between the germline ends. Looking up the rest from reference TRBV5-1 and TRBJ2-5 gives the full variable domain: KAGVTQTPRYLIKTRGQQVTLSCSPISGHRSVSWYQQTPGQGLQFLFEYFSETQRNKGNFPGRFSGRQFSNSRSEMNVSTLELGDSALYLCASSLGAAENPETQYFGPGTRLLVL.